Sequencing of this T cell receptor beta chain was carried out in a study of T cell responses to AZD1222 COVID-19 vaccine. Second doses were pooled across both intervals (about 4 or about 12 weeks). Method: immunoSEQ multiplex PCR; TCRdb's copy keeps in-frame clones and lacks some. The data hold about 110,000 clones, with around 87% observed a single time. The specimen was peripheral blood, collected 28 days after the second AZD1222 dose. This receptor was taken from an adult who received the AZD1222 COVID-19 vaccine.

The DNA for the CDR3 is TGTGCCAGCAGCTCAGGGAGGGTGGCAACTAATGAAAAACTGTTTTTT. Translated, it gives CASSSGRVATNEKLFF. The genes are TRBV7-2 and TRBJ1-4; weak D call: TRBD1 (5 bases). Trimming took off 4 bases at V and 0 bases at J, with 12 bases between the two ends. This CDR3 spans 16 amino acids. CDR1 and CDR2 from the germline V gene are SGHTA and FQGNSA.